A single sample is the source of the 10 T cell receptor beta chains below, sequenced in a study of cytomegalovirus exposure and HLA in healthy donors. The PCR employed 60 Vbeta primers together with 13 Jbeta primers. The repertoire was sequenced with immunoSEQ multiplex PCR; TCRdb's copy has only in-frame clones and lacks some. In the table there are 150,000 to 200,000 clones, 75% to 80% of which are singletons. The sequencing input was PBMCs. The receptors come from a man aged 45 to 65 in good health and CMV-seropositive.

This clone turned up a few times. This chain connects TRBV6-5 to TRBJ2-1, with TRBD1 matching over 9 bases. V trimming: 4 bases; J trimming: 8 bases; junction bases outside the gene matches: 9. CDR3 size: 15 residues. CDR1 is MNHEY, CDR2 SVGAGI, per germline. The CDR3 here is CASSSPRTGDDEQFF. The CDR3 bases are TGTGCCAGCAGTTCCCCCCGGACAGGGGACGATGAGCAGTTCTTC.

The genes are TRBV10-1 and TRBJ1-2, with D perhaps TRBD1 (6 bases). This CDR3 is 13 amino acids long. The germline V gene encodes CDR1 WNHNN and CDR2 SYGVQD (reference sequence). V was pared by 1 base and J by 3 bases, with 6 bases between. For the CDR3, the DNA is TGCGCCAGCAGTGAGTACAGGGACTATGGCTACACCTTC. Translated, it gives CASSEYRDYGYTF.

J is TRBJ2-7 and V is TRBV19, with 10 bases fitting TRBD1. V shed 5 bases and J 5 bases; nucleotides not matched to a gene: 12. CDR1 is LNHDA and CDR2 is SQIVND in the germline V gene (reference sequence). The CDR3 is 16 amino acids. CDR3 loop: CASSPLRTGGRHEQYF. DNA of the CDR3: TGTGCCAGTAGTCCCCTAAGGACAGGGGGTCGGCACGAGCAGTACTTC.

The chain uses TRBV5-6 and TRBJ2-5; D is undetermined. Germline CDR1 and CDR2: SGHDT and YYEEEE. The CDR3 is made up of 13 amino acids. V shed 0 bases and J shed 1 base, with 4 bases lying between them. The CDR3 DNA sequence: TGTGCCAGCAGCTTGGACATCCAAGAGACCCAGTACTTC. Protein sequence: CASSLDIQETQYF.

The chain uses TRBV5-1 and TRBJ2-3; TRBD2 matches at 9 bases. The CDR3 is 14 residues long. Germline V gene data show CDR1 as SGHRS and CDR2 as YFSETQ. CDR3 sequence: CASGAGGPTDTQYF. The CDR3 nucleotides read TGCGCGTCGGGAGCGGGGGGCCCCACAGATACGCAGTATTTT. The full variable domain, completed using reference TRBV5-1 and TRBJ2-3, is KAGVTQTPRYLIKTRGQQVTLSCSPISGHRSVSWYQQTPGQGLQFLFEYFSETQRNKGNFPGRFSGRQFSNSRSEMNVSTLELGDSALYLCASGAGGPTDTQYFGPGTRLTVL.

This chain links TRBV9 with TRBJ2-3; the D is unclear. The CDR3 runs 13 residues. Per the germline V gene, CDR1 is SGDLS and CDR2 is YYNGEE. V lost 7 bases and J 0 bases, leaving 9 bases between the germline ends. CDR3 region: CASAYASTDTQYF. The DNA for the CDR3 is TGTGCCAGCGCGTACGCTAGCACAGATACGCAGTATTTT.

The chain has TRBV7-8 and TRBJ2-7; the D gene is possibly TRBD1 (5 bases). The V end was cut by 8 bases, the J end by 2 bases, with 28 bases between. The CDR3 is made up of 18 amino acids. Germline loops: CDR1 SGHVS, CDR2 FQNEAQ. DNA for the CDR3: TGTGCCAGCGGCCCAGCCCTCTCGGGCAGGGCCAAGGCCTACGAGCAGTACGTC. The encoded protein is CASGPALSGRAKAYEQYV.

V is TRBV7-9 and J is TRBJ2-5; 10 bases line up with TRBD1. The J call may be incorrect, as the DNA end agrees better with TRBJ2-7. There are 14 residues in the CDR3. CDR1 and CDR2 from the germline V gene are SEHNR and FQNEAQ (reference sequence). This chain's CDR3 is CASSLTGGLDEQYF. The CDR3 DNA reads TGTGCCAGCAGCTTGACAGGGGGCTTGGACGAGCAGTACTTC.

This chain links TRBV7-9 with TRBJ2-5, with 8 positions matching TRBD1. This CDR3 has 14 amino acids. With V trimmed by 5 bases and J by 4 bases, 6 bases remained unmatched. Looked up from germline, CDR1 is SEHNR and CDR2 is FQNEAQ (reference sequence). CDR3 sequence reads: CASSGQGTGETQYF. DNA for the CDR3: TGTGCCAGCAGCGGACAGGGTACGGGAGAGACCCAGTACTTC.

V is TRBV29-1 and J is TRBJ2-7; 13 nucleotides line up with TRBD2. The CDR3 totals 12 residues. With 5 bases clipped from V and 6 bases from J, the junction kept 1 base outside the gene matches. Germline CDR1 reads SQVTM; CDR2 reads ANQGSEA. The chain's CDR3 is CSVRLAGGEQYV. CDR3 DNA sequence: TGCAGCGTTAGACTAGCGGGGGGCGAGCAGTACGTC.